A selection of T cell receptor beta chains follows, all from one sample in a study of blood T cell repertoires in COVID-19. This table comes from immunoSEQ multiplex PCR, and its TCRdb copy is limited to in-frame clones, with some not included. The sample shows around 70,000 clones, 65% to 85% of them seen only once. Sequenced: peripheral blood. The source is a man aged 50 to 60 with COVID-19, enrolled during active disease. Each CDR3 is given with its conserved first and last residue. The order of the fields is J gene, D gene, V gene, clone size, CDR3 protein, CDR3 DNA. The D gene is left open where the match is weak. Clone size is not always given. Where it is, it says once, few, many or a class for expanded clones.

j_gene: TRBJ1-2
d_gene: TRBD1
v_gene: TRBV3-1/TRBV3-2
abundance: NA
CDR3aa: CASSPRDRGHYGYTF
CDR3nt: TGTGCCAGCAGCCCCCGGGACAGGGGACACTATGGCTACACCTTC

j_gene: TRBJ2-1
d_gene: NA
v_gene: TRBV7-9
abundance: NA
CDR3aa: CASSLVAFSRDFDREQFF
CDR3nt: TGTGCCAGCAGCTTAGTCGCTTTTTCCCGGGACTTCGACCGTGAGCAGTTCTTC

j_gene: TRBJ2-7
d_gene: TRBD2
v_gene: TRBV28
abundance: NA
CDR3aa: CASNIAGAVYEQYF
CDR3nt: TGTGCCAGCAACATAGCGGGTGCGGTTTACGAGCAGTACTTC

j_gene: TRBJ1-1
d_gene: NA
v_gene: TRBV7-2
abundance: NA
CDR3aa: CASSRQTNTEAFF
CDR3nt: TGTGCCAGCAGCCGACAGACCAACACTGAAGCTTTCTTT

j_gene: TRBJ2-6
d_gene: NA
v_gene: TRBV3-1/TRBV3-2
abundance: NA
CDR3aa: CASSRALGRGPLRGANVLTF
CDR3nt: TGTGCCAGCAGCCGGGCCTTGGGCAGGGGACCCTTGCGGGGGGCCAACGTCCTGACTTTC

j_gene: TRBJ2-7
d_gene: TRBD2
v_gene: TRBV7-6
abundance: NA
CDR3aa: CASSLSGETPYEQYF
CDR3nt: TGTGCCAGCAGCTTAAGCGGGGAGACCCCCTACGAGCAGTACTTC

j_gene: TRBJ2-1
d_gene: TRBD2
v_gene: TRBV7-8
abundance: once
CDR3aa: CASSSSGRANEQFF
CDR3nt: TGTGCCAGCAGCTCTAGCGGGAGGGCCAATGAGCAGTTCTTC

j_gene: TRBJ2-1
d_gene: TRBD2
v_gene: TRBV9
abundance: once
CDR3aa: CASSVVGEGEQFF
CDR3nt: TGTGCCAGCAGCGTAGTGGGGGAGGGTGAGCAGTTCTTC

j_gene: TRBJ1-5
d_gene: NA
v_gene: TRBV5-6
abundance: NA
CDR3aa: CASSRGRNQPQHF
CDR3nt: TGTGCCAGCAGTAGGGGTCGCAATCAGCCCCAGCATTTT

j_gene: TRBJ2-5
d_gene: NA
v_gene: TRBV11-2
abundance: NA
CDR3aa: CASSLGGWRAQYF
CDR3nt: TGTGCCAGCAGCTTAGGAGGATGGAGAGCCCAGTACTTC

j_gene: TRBJ2-3
d_gene: TRBD2
v_gene: TRBV18
abundance: NA
CDR3aa: CASSPGTTYTDTQYF
CDR3nt: TGTGCCAGCTCACCAGGGACTACCTACACAGATACGCAGTATTTT

j_gene: TRBJ1-5
d_gene: NA
v_gene: TRBV10-3
abundance: NA
CDR3aa: CAISDMGHNQPQHF
CDR3nt: TGTGCCATCAGTGATATGGGGCACAATCAGCCCCAGCATTTT

j_gene: TRBJ1-2
d_gene: TRBD1
v_gene: TRBV30
abundance: NA
CDR3aa: CAWAIGQGMGGYTF
CDR3nt: TGTGCCTGGGCCATCGGACAGGGGATGGGCGGCTACACCTTC

j_gene: TRBJ2-5
d_gene: NA
v_gene: TRBV21-1
abundance: few
CDR3aa: CASSQREEGGQETQYF
CDR3nt: TGTGCCAGCAGTCAAAGAGAGGAGGGAGGGCAAGAGACCCAGTACTTC

j_gene: TRBJ1-2
d_gene: NA
v_gene: TRBV28
abundance: NA
CDR3aa: CASRNSRNWDYGYTF
CDR3nt: TGTGCCAGCAGAAACAGCCGGAATTGGGACTATGGCTACACCTTC

j_gene: TRBJ1-3
d_gene: NA
v_gene: TRBV6-5
abundance: NA
CDR3aa: CASSYSSLGGNTIYF
CDR3nt: TGTGCCAGCAGTTACTCGTCACTGGGCGGAAACACCATATATTTT

j_gene: TRBJ2-1
d_gene: TRBD1
v_gene: TRBV11-3
abundance: NA
CDR3aa: CASSHTDRWRLDNEQFF
CDR3nt: TGTGCCAGCAGCCACACGGACAGGTGGAGGCTGGACAATGAGCAGTTCTTC

j_gene: TRBJ2-1
d_gene: NA
v_gene: TRBV7-9
abundance: few
CDR3aa: CASSPQERPYNEQFF
CDR3nt: TGTGCCAGCAGCCCTCAAGAGCGCCCCTACAATGAGCAGTTCTTC

j_gene: TRBJ2-2
d_gene: TRBD1
v_gene: TRBV5-1
abundance: NA
CDR3aa: CASSPKRDRVEAGELFF
CDR3nt: TGCGCCAGCAGCCCGAAAAGGGACAGGGTGGAGGCCGGGGAGCTGTTTTTT

j_gene: TRBJ1-6
d_gene: TRBD1
v_gene: TRBV19
abundance: few
CDR3aa: CASRSGTGGRRNSPLHF
CDR3nt: TGTGCCAGCCGGAGCGGGACAGGGGGTAGGAGAAATTCACCCCTCCACTTT

j_gene: TRBJ2-5
d_gene: NA
v_gene: TRBV5-5
abundance: NA
CDR3aa: CASSLVRGNDETQYF
CDR3nt: TGTGCCAGCAGCTTGGTACGGGGTAATGATGAGACCCAGTACTTC

j_gene: TRBJ1-1
d_gene: NA
v_gene: TRBV24-1
abundance: NA
CDR3aa: CATSERGRTEAFF
CDR3nt: TGTGCCACCAGTGAGAGGGGGAGAACTGAAGCTTTCTTT

j_gene: TRBJ2-7
d_gene: TRBD2
v_gene: TRBV3-1/TRBV3-2
abundance: NA
CDR3aa: CASSQFGETSGGEQYF
CDR3nt: TGTGCCAGCAGCCAATTCGGGGAGACTAGCGGAGGCGAGCAGTACTTC

j_gene: TRBJ2-7
d_gene: TRBD1
v_gene: TRBV29-1
abundance: NA
CDR3aa: CSVEQGYEQYF
CDR3nt: TGCAGCGTAGAACAGGGGTACGAGCAGTACTTC

j_gene: TRBJ2-5
d_gene: TRBD1
v_gene: TRBV25-1
abundance: NA
CDR3aa: CASRDRGRETQYF
CDR3nt: TGTGCCAGCAGGGACAGGGGGCGAGAGACCCAGTACTTC

j_gene: TRBJ1-5
d_gene: NA
v_gene: TRBV4-2
abundance: NA
CDR3aa: CASSRGLGQPQHF
CDR3nt: TGTGCCAGCAGCCGGGGACTGGGGCAGCCCCAGCATTTT

j_gene: TRBJ2-7
d_gene: TRBD1
v_gene: TRBV6-1
abundance: NA
CDR3aa: CASSADRAPYSYEQYF
CDR3nt: TGTGCCAGCAGTGCGGACAGGGCACCTTACTCCTACGAGCAGTACTTC

j_gene: TRBJ2-2
d_gene: NA
v_gene: TRBV9
abundance: NA
CDR3aa: CASSQEKGRGGELFF
CDR3nt: TGTGCCAGCAGCCAAGAAAAGGGGCGGGGCGGGGAGCTGTTTTTT

j_gene: TRBJ2-2
d_gene: TRBD2
v_gene: TRBV7-8
abundance: NA
CDR3aa: CASRRAGVNTGELFF
CDR3nt: TGTGCCAGCAGGAGAGCGGGAGTGAACACCGGGGAGCTGTTTTTT

j_gene: TRBJ1-4
d_gene: NA
v_gene: TRBV6-5
abundance: NA
CDR3aa: CASKNDELKLFF
CDR3nt: TGTGCCAGCAAGAACGATGAACTAAAACTGTTTTTT

j_gene: TRBJ2-4
d_gene: TRBD2
v_gene: TRBV28
abundance: NA
CDR3aa: CASSQRELAGVAKNIQYF
CDR3nt: TGTGCCAGCAGCCAGCGGGAACTAGCGGGAGTAGCCAAAAACATTCAGTACTTC

j_gene: TRBJ2-3
d_gene: TRBD2
v_gene: TRBV2
abundance: NA
CDR3aa: CASSTSGSTDTQYF
CDR3nt: TGTGCCAGCAGTACTAGCGGGAGCACAGATACGCAGTATTTT

j_gene: TRBJ1-3
d_gene: NA
v_gene: TRBV5-1
abundance: once
CDR3aa: CASSFLGKGSGNTIYF
CDR3nt: TGCGCCAGCAGCTTCCTAGGGAAGGGGTCTGGAAACACCATATATTTT

j_gene: TRBJ2-5
d_gene: NA
v_gene: TRBV7-9
abundance: NA
CDR3aa: CASSSRVQETQYF
CDR3nt: TGTGCCAGCAGTTCCCGTGTCCAAGAGACCCAGTACTTC

j_gene: TRBJ2-2
d_gene: TRBD2
v_gene: TRBV5-4
abundance: NA
CDR3aa: CASSSLAGPTGELFF
CDR3nt: TGTGCCAGCAGCTCACTAGCGGGGCCGACCGGGGAGCTGTTTTTT

j_gene: TRBJ2-7
d_gene: NA
v_gene: TRBV29-1
abundance: NA
CDR3aa: CSVEVPGLTVSYEQYF
CDR3nt: TGCAGCGTTGAAGTTCCGGGTCTTACCGTATCCTACGAGCAGTACTTC

j_gene: TRBJ2-1
d_gene: NA
v_gene: TRBV28
abundance: NA
CDR3aa: CASSLGGKTYNEQFF
CDR3nt: TGTGCCAGCAGTTTAGGAGGGAAAACCTACAATGAGCAGTTCTTC

j_gene: TRBJ1-5
d_gene: TRBD1
v_gene: TRBV6-2/TRBV6-3
abundance: NA
CDR3aa: CASSYLDRARNQPQHF
CDR3nt: TGTGCCAGCAGTTACTTGGACAGGGCGCGCAATCAGCCCCAGCATTTT

j_gene: TRBJ2-1
d_gene: TRBD2
v_gene: TRBV2
abundance: once
CDR3aa: CASSEPSGNYNEQFF
CDR3nt: TGTGCCAGCAGTGAACCCAGCGGGAACTACAATGAGCAGTTCTTC

j_gene: TRBJ2-7
d_gene: TRBD2
v_gene: TRBV13
abundance: few
CDR3aa: CASSRTSGSYEQYF
CDR3nt: TGTGCCAGCAGCCGGACTAGCGGGAGTTACGAGCAGTACTTC

j_gene: TRBJ2-1
d_gene: NA
v_gene: TRBV23-1
abundance: NA
CDR3aa: CASSQSDTVTYNEQFF
CDR3nt: TGCGCCAGCAGTCAATCTGATACGGTCACCTACAATGAGCAGTTCTTC

j_gene: TRBJ2-1
d_gene: TRBD2
v_gene: TRBV11-3
abundance: NA
CDR3aa: CASSLSGRASNEQFF
CDR3nt: TGTGCCAGCAGCTTAAGCGGGAGGGCCTCCAATGAGCAGTTCTTC

j_gene: TRBJ2-6
d_gene: TRBD1
v_gene: TRBV19
abundance: NA
CDR3aa: CASSKDRGAGSGANVLTF
CDR3nt: TGTGCCAGTAGTAAAGACAGGGGCGCAGGCTCTGGGGCCAACGTCCTGACTTTC

j_gene: TRBJ1-5
d_gene: NA
v_gene: TRBV16
abundance: NA
CDR3aa: CASSHLGQSNQPQHF
CDR3nt: TGTGCCAGCAGCCACCTCGGACAGAGCAATCAGCCCCAGCATTTT

j_gene: TRBJ1-2
d_gene: TRBD1
v_gene: TRBV3-1/TRBV3-2
abundance: NA
CDR3aa: CASSRLTDRGFGYTF
CDR3nt: TGTGCCAGCAGCCGACTGACTGACAGGGGCTTTGGCTACACCTTC

j_gene: TRBJ2-3
d_gene: TRBD2
v_gene: TRBV19
abundance: NA
CDR3aa: CASSKGLAGADTQYF
CDR3nt: TGTGCCAGTAGTAAAGGACTAGCGGGAGCAGATACGCAGTATTTT

j_gene: TRBJ1-2
d_gene: NA
v_gene: TRBV19
abundance: NA
CDR3aa: CASSRTVLVGYTF
CDR3nt: TGTGCCAGTAGTAGGACAGTCTTGGTTGGCTACACCTTC

j_gene: TRBJ2-3
d_gene: TRBD2
v_gene: TRBV10-3
abundance: NA
CDR3aa: CASGLAGGPGTDTQYF
CDR3nt: TGTGCCAGTGGACTAGCGGGAGGGCCTGGCACAGATACGCAGTATTTT

j_gene: TRBJ1-4
d_gene: TRBD1
v_gene: TRBV6-6
abundance: NA
CDR3aa: CASSTGTGKLLFF
CDR3nt: TGTGCCAGCAGCACCGGGACAGGGAAGTTGCTGTTTTTT

j_gene: TRBJ1-4
d_gene: NA
v_gene: TRBV19
abundance: NA
CDR3aa: CASARGREKLFF
CDR3nt: TGTGCCTCGGCCAGGGGCCGTGAAAAACTGTTTTTT

j_gene: TRBJ2-7
d_gene: NA
v_gene: TRBV5-6
abundance: NA
CDR3aa: CASSLVGTSSF
CDR3nt: TGTGCCAGCAGCTTGGTCGGGACAAGTTCTTTC

j_gene: TRBJ2-5
d_gene: TRBD1
v_gene: TRBV30
abundance: NA
CDR3aa: CAWSPGQGGETQYF
CDR3nt: TGTGCCTGGAGTCCGGGACAGGGAGGTGAGACCCAGTACTTC

j_gene: TRBJ2-2
d_gene: NA
v_gene: TRBV20-1
abundance: NA
CDR3aa: CSASKAGGTTNTGELFF
CDR3nt: TGCAGTGCTAGTAAGGCAGGTGGTACGACGAACACCGGGGAGCTGTTTTTT

j_gene: TRBJ2-3
d_gene: NA
v_gene: TRBV9
abundance: NA
CDR3aa: CASSVSLRGHTDTQYF
CDR3nt: TGTGCCAGCAGCGTAAGTCTCCGAGGGCACACAGATACGCAGTATTTT

j_gene: TRBJ1-1
d_gene: NA
v_gene: TRBV18
abundance: NA
CDR3aa: CASSPSVAGENTEAFF
CDR3nt: TGTGCCAGCTCACCATCGGTGGCGGGAGAGAACACTGAAGCTTTCTTT

j_gene: TRBJ2-7
d_gene: NA
v_gene: TRBV5-1
abundance: once
CDR3aa: CASSHSGAGHYEQYF
CDR3nt: TGCGCCAGCAGCCATTCGGGCGCGGGCCACTACGAGCAGTACTTC

j_gene: TRBJ1-2
d_gene: NA
v_gene: TRBV28
abundance: NA
CDR3aa: CASSFRVRGYTF
CDR3nt: TGTGCCAGCAGTTTCAGGGTGCGAGGCTACACCTTC

j_gene: TRBJ1-1
d_gene: NA
v_gene: TRBV5-1
abundance: NA
CDR3aa: CASSSQGPNTEAFF
CDR3nt: TGCGCCAGCAGCTCACAGGGCCCGAACACTGAAGCTTTCTTT